This entry concerns a single T cell receptor beta chain. Its antigen is unidentified. This sample is part of a study of Ad26.COV2.S vaccination and SARS-CoV-2 variants. About the study: Ad26.COV2.S was injected intramuscularly once or twice, 56 days apart.

Sequenced by immunoSEQ multiplex PCR; TCRdb stores in-frame clones only, minus some. The data show over 450,000 clones, roughly nine tenths seen once. Treatment reported: about 20 received Ad26.COV2.S at low or high dose, single or two shots; about five received placebo; per-sample allocation not given. After the first vaccine or placebo injection, samples were drawn on day 63. The CDR3 is made up of 15 amino acids. Looked up from germline, CDR1 is SGHNT and CDR2 is YYREEE (reference sequence). V was clipped by 3 bases and J by 6 bases, with 18 bases between them. Notes on the study in general: Spike-specific TCR breadth ran higher among vaccine recipients than placebo recipients.

This specimen consisted of peripheral blood, obtained in a trial of Ad26.COV2.S vaccine versus placebo. The chain uses TRBV5-4 and TRBJ1-1; TRBD1 might be the D (5 bases). This sequence originates from a person aged 18 to 59 who received the Ad26.COV2.S COVID-19 vaccine or a placebo. CDR3 amino acids: CASSSPSGAEPEAFF. The CDR3 DNA reads TGTGCCAGCAGCTCCCCCAGTGGGGCTGAACCTGAAGCTTTCTTT.